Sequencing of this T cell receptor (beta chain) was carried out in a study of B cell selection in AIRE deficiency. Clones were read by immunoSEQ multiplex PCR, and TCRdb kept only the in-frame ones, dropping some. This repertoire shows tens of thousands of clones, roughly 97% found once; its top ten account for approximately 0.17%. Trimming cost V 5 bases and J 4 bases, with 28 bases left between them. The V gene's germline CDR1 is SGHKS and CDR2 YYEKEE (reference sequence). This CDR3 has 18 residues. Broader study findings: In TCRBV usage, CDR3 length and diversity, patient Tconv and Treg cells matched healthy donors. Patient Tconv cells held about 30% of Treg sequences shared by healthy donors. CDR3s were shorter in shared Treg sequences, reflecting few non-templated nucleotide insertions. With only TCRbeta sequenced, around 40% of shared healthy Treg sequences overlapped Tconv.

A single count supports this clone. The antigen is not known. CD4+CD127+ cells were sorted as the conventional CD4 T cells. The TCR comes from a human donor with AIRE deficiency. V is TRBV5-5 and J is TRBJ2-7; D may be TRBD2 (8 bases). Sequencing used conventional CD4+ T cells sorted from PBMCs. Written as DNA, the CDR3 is TGTGCCAGCAGTCACAGGGGATTGAGCGGGAGAGGTTCTTACGAGCAGTACTTC. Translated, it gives CASSHRGLSGRGSYEQYF.